The 18 T cell receptor beta chains below were found in one sample sequenced in a study of molecular identifiers for immune sequencing clone quantification. TCRdb re-called the PCR reads through MiXCR, storing one row per CDR3 protein. The sample contains under 100,000 distinct CDR3 sequences, roughly 23% of which appear only once. Sequences were obtained from naive CD8+ T cells from blood, with Jurkat cell RNA spiked in. Noted subset: FACS-sorted CD8+CD4-CCR7+CD45RA+ naive T cells. Receptors originate from a human donor in good health. Some libraries in this study had Jurkat cell RNA spiked in.

This clonotype was seen a few times. V gene TRBV18 combines with J gene TRBJ2-1; 14 bases are shared with TRBD2. J gave up 4 bases and V 1 base, and 6 bases lay outside the gene matches. Germline V lookup: CDR1 KGHSH, CDR2 LQKENI. The CDR3 loop spans 18 amino acids. The CDR3 coding sequence is TGTGCCAGCTCACCACGCGGGGGACTAGCGGGAGATTACAATGAGCAGTTCTTC. As protein: CASSPRGGLAGDYNEQFF.

In this sample, this clonotype turned up many times. The chain uses TRBV5-6 and TRBJ2-3; 10 positions match TRBD1. V lost 4 bases and J lost 2; bases outside the gene matches: 4. This CDR3 has 15 amino acids. Germline CDR1 reads SGHDT; CDR2 reads YYEEEE. Here the CDR3 reads CASSLGQGPTDTQYF. As DNA, the CDR3 is TGTGCCAGCAGCCTGGGACAGGGGCCCACAGATACGCAGTATTTT. The entire variable domain, with the rest obtained from reference TRBV5-6 and TRBJ2-3, is as follows: DAGVTQSPTHLIKTRGQQVTLRCSPKSGHDTVSWYQQALGQGPQFIFQYYEEEERQRGNFPDRFSGHQFPNYSSELNVNALLLGDSALYLCASSLGQGPTDTQYFGPGTRLTVL.

In this sample, this clonotype turned up many times. The rearrangement joins TRBV5-1 to TRBJ1-4, with 10 positions matching TRBD1. This CDR3 comprises 15 residues. Germline V gene sequence: CDR1 SGHRS, CDR2 YFSETQ. V lost 3 bases, J lost 8 bases, and 7 bases stayed unmatched. CDR3 in amino acids: CASSWGQGFEEKLFF. CDR3 DNA: TGCGCCAGCAGCTGGGGACAGGGGTTCGAGGAAAAACTGTTTTTT.

The rearrangement uses TRBV28 and TRBJ1-2, with TRBD1 matching 7 bases. This CDR3 is built from 15 residues. Trimming cost V 2 bases and J 5 bases; bases outside gene matches: 8. The germline V gene has CDR1 MDHEN and CDR2 SYDVKM. Here the CDR3 reads CASSLAGGGQYGYTF. DNA for the CDR3: TGTGCCAGCAGTTTAGCAGGGGGTGGACAGTATGGCTACACCTTC.

This chain links TRBV5-6 with TRBJ1-5, with D unclear. This CDR3 is built from 14 residues. Trimming took 0 bases from V and 9 from J, leaving 13 bases between them. Germline CDR1 reads SGHDT; CDR2 reads YYEEEE. In nucleotides, the CDR3 is TGTGCCAGCAGCTTGGGCCTCGAGTTTGGGCCCCAGCATTTT. Protein product: CASSLGLEFGPQHF.

This clonotype was detected many times. J is TRBJ2-5 and V is TRBV7-2; 8 nucleotides align to TRBD2. CDR3 length: 18 amino acids. V lost 3 bases to trimming and J lost 7 bases; unmatched junction nucleotides: 19. Germline CDR1 SGHTA, CDR2 FQGNSA. The CDR3, as DNA: TGTGCCAGCAGCTTGTACCCGATTGAACTAGCGGCAAGCGGGACCCAGTACTTC. Amino acids: CASSLYPIELAASGTQYF. Filled out from reference TRBV7-2 and TRBJ2-5, the complete variable domain reads GAGVSQSPSNKVTEKGKDVELRCDPISGHTALYWYRQSLGQGLEFLIYFQGNSAPDKSGLPSDRFSAERTGGSVSTLTIQRTQQEDSAVYLCASSLYPIELAASGTQYFGPGTRLLVL.

With regard to this clonotype: A much larger clone lies a single base off, so this may be a read error. This rearrangement joins TRBV24-1 to TRBJ2-7; D may be TRBD2 (5 bases). The germline V gene has CDR1 KGHDR and CDR2 SFDVKD. V was pared by 0 bases and J by 7 bases, with 18 bases between. CDR3 length equals 16 residues. As DNA, the CDR3 is TGTGCCACCAGTGATTTGAGCGGTTCCCGGTCTGGTGAGCAGTACTTC. Protein product: CATSDLSGSRSGEQYF.

The rearrangement links TRBV3-1 to TRBJ2-5, with D unresolved. The V and J ends lost 0 bases and 5 bases respectively, with 4 bases between them. This CDR3 comprises 12 residues. The germline V gene encodes CDR1 LGHDT and CDR2 YNNKEL (reference sequence). The chain's CDR3 is CASSQEDETQYF. The CDR3, as DNA: TGTGCCAGCAGCCAAGAGGATGAGACCCAGTACTTC.

At least ten counts were recorded for this clonotype. This sequence joins TRBV12-5 and TRBJ1-5; 10 positions match TRBD1. CDR3 length equals 15 residues. CDR1 is LGHNT and CDR2 is FRNRAP in the germline V gene. The trim removed 1 base at V and 7 bases at J, leaving 4 bases unmatched. In DNA, the CDR3 is TGTGCTAGTGGTTTGGGACAGGGGGCAGAGCAGCCCCAGCATTTT. Protein: CASGLGQGAEQPQHF.

Ten or more counts support this clonotype. The chain joins TRBV24-1 to TRBJ2-6; D is unclear. Between the trimmed V and J ends, which lost 1 base and 0 bases, there was a span of 6 bases. Per germline, CDR1 KGHDR and CDR2 SFDVKD. The CDR3 is 16 residues long. DNA for the CDR3: TGTGCCACCAGTGATTTTAGAAACTCTGGGGCCAACGTCCTGACTTTC. This sequence encodes CATSDFRNSGANVLTF.

A note on this clonotype: A much larger clone lies a single base off, so this may be a read error. The chain combines TRBV6-2 or TRBV6-3 with TRBJ2-5; no reliable D call. Germline V gene lookup returns CDR1 MNHEY and CDR2 SVGEGT. Trimming shortened V by 2 bases and J by 5 bases, and 12 bases separated the two germline ends. The CDR3 totals 14 residues. The CDR3 loop is CASSYLSPLETQYF. The DNA of the CDR3 is TGTGCCAGCAGTTACCTCAGCCCCCTGGAGACCCAGTACTTC.

This clonotype was detected only a few times. The chain recombines TRBV12-3 or TRBV12-4 with TRBJ2-5; 9 positions agree with TRBD1. V lost 6 bases and J lost 1; bases outside the gene matches: 12. The length of the CDR3 is 17 residues. DNA of the CDR3: TGTGCCAGCAGCTTCTACCCCGGGACAGGGCTCCAAGAGACCCAGTACTTC. Translation gives CASSFYPGTGLQETQYF.

CDR3 loop: CASSLGQGVQPQHF. The CDR3 region has the DNA TGCGCCAGCAGCTTGGGACAGGGGGTTCAGCCCCAGCATTTT. This rearrangement joins TRBV5-1 to TRBJ1-5; 9 bases line up with TRBD1. Germline values: CDR1 SGHRS, CDR2 YFSETQ. V dropped 0 bases and J dropped 6; count of bases not matched to a gene: 1. This CDR3 comprises 14 residues.

Comments on this clonotype: Germline and junction disagree at one end, which may indicate a read error. The V gene is TRBV5-1, the J gene TRBJ2-3; D gene uncertain. Germline CDR1 SGHRS, CDR2 YFSETQ. The CDR3 spans 15 residues. CDR3: CARSLAFAATDPQYF. CDR3 DNA: TGCGCCCGCAGCTTGGCCTTCGCAGCTACCGATCCGCAGTATTTT.

This clonotype has ten or more counts. J is TRBJ1-1 and V is TRBV28, with 7 positions matching TRBD1. V lost 6 bases and J lost 0; bases outside the gene matches: 7. The CDR3 runs 15 residues. CDR1 MDHEN and CDR2 SYDVKM come from the germline V gene. The CDR3 DNA follows: TGTGCCAGCAGGGGGACAGCCACCTTGAACACTGAAGCTTTCTTT. Protein sequence: CASRGTATLNTEAFF.

The chain employs TRBV12-3 or TRBV12-4 and TRBJ2-5; TRBD2 aligns across 8 bases. J lost 2 bases, V lost 7 bases, and 9 bases had no gene match. The CDR3 has 15 residues. CDR3 in amino acids: CASTGGGGPQETQYF. The CDR3 DNA reads as TGTGCCAGCACCGGCGGCGGGGGGCCACAAGAGACCCAGTACTTC.

This clonotype showed up many times. The V gene is TRBV7-9, the J gene TRBJ2-1; the D is unclear. The CDR3 has 12 residues. Germline-derived CDR1 and CDR2 are SEHNR and FQNEAQ (reference sequence). V was shortened by 2 bases and J by 8 bases, with 7 bases between the two germline ends. The CDR3 nucleotides are TGTGCCAGCAGCTTACTGGCCCATGAGCAGTTCTTC. It translates to CASSLLAHEQFF.

Remarks on this clonotype: A single base separates this from a much larger clone, so it may be a read error. The chain is built from TRBV9 and TRBJ2-3; maybe TRBD2 (6 bases). Germline V gene data show CDR1 as SGDLS and CDR2 as YYNGEE. The CDR3 totals 16 residues. CDR3 region: CASSASAVTSTDTLYF. DNA for the CDR3: TGTGCCAGCAGCGCCTCTGCGGTAACTAGCACAGATACGCTGTATTTT.